This TCR beta chain derives from a study of immune characterization of retroperitoneal liposarcoma. Germline CDR1 reads MNHNY; CDR2 reads SVGAGI (reference sequence). The CDR3 spans 13 residues. TCRdb reprocessed the PCR reads with MiXCR, giving one entry per CDR3 protein. This table holds 9,000 to 10,000 distinct CDR3 sequences, 25% to 30% found once. This sequence originates from a male donor with retroperitoneal liposarcoma. The genes are TRBV6-6 and TRBJ2-1; D perhaps matches TRBD2 (6 bases). The J call may be mistaken, given a closer DNA end match to TRBJ2-7. The specimen was tumor tissue. The CDR3 loop is CASSYSPGGEQYF. The CDR3 DNA reads as TGTGCCAGCAGTTACAGCCCCGGGGGAGAGCAGTACTTC.